This TCR beta chain was sequenced during a study of shared clonotypes between healthy human individuals. This CDR3 spans 16 amino acids. The germline gives CDR1 LNHDA, CDR2 SQIVND (reference sequence). The ends were cut back, 5 bases at V and 4 bases at J, with 18 bases in the middle. Method: immunoSEQ multiplex PCR; TCRdb's copy keeps in-frame clones and lacks some. The sample includes some 300,000 clones, roughly 70% of them seen just once. Details on this clone: Its antigen is still unknown.

Whole-study results and caveats: Richness estimates generally favored naive over memory subsets.

The chain employs TRBV19 and TRBJ2-1; D possibly corresponds to TRBD2 (5 bases). The specimen was memory CD4+ T cells sorted from blood. Subset given: CD45RA-negative fraction. This sequence was found in a man aged 30 to 39 in good health. Written as DNA, the CDR3 is TGTGCCAGTAGTGAACCCCTCATAAGCGGATACAATGAGCAGTTCTTC. Its protein is CASSEPLISGYNEQFF.